The clone carrying this T cell receptor beta chain was observed a handful of times. What it recognizes is unknown. The data are from a study of T-cell memory formation after mild COVID-19. Study at large: TCR clustering was largely donor specific.

Study observations and caveats: Within pre-infection memory, some responding clones were found, suggesting cross-reactive memory joined.

Barcoded TCR alpha and TCR beta cDNA libraries with UMIs came from 5'RACE using constant-segment primers. TCRdb reanalysed the 5' RACE reads using MiXCR and keeps one entry per CDR3 protein. The sample has around 47,000 distinct CDR3 sequences, 9.5% seen once. Source material: PBMCs or a T cell subset sorted from them (not recorded which). The sequence was collected from an adult woman who had mild COVID-19 (a few samples of this study predate the infection). Cell type and time point are not known.

CDR3 sequence (DNA): TGTGCCAGCAGTTTGGGAGGACCAGGTGGCACAGATACGCAGTATTTT. Residues: CASSLGGPGGTDTQYF. The rearrangement uses TRBV27 and TRBJ2-3; D is perhaps TRBD2 (6 bases). This CDR3 comprises 16 residues. The V and J ends lost 3 bases and 1 base respectively, with 14 bases between them. The germline V gene encodes CDR1 MNHEY and CDR2 SMNVEV (reference sequence).